These 32 T cell receptor beta chains came from one sample sequenced in a study of cytomegalovirus exposure and HLA in healthy donors. The PCR made use of 60 Vbeta and 13 Jbeta primers. TCRdb keeps only in-frame clones here, not all; method: immunoSEQ multiplex PCR. The repertoire consists of under 90,000 clones, with about nine tenths occurring once and the leading ten covering around 2.3%. The material sequenced was PBMCs. Receptor source: a man younger than 30 in good health and CMV-seronegative.

The J gene is TRBJ2-7, the V gene TRBV11-2, with unresolved D. Trimming left V 2 bases short and J 2 bases short, with 7 bases between. Germline CDR1 and CDR2: SGHAT and FQNNGV. CDR3 length: 13 residues. CDR3 sequence reads: CASSLTVAYEQYF. In DNA, the CDR3 is TGTGCCAGCAGCTTAACGGTAGCCTACGAGCAGTACTTC. The variable domain in full, with the rest retrieved from reference TRBV11-2 and TRBJ2-7, is EAGVAQSPRYKIIEKRQSVAFWCNPISGHATLYWYQQILGQGPKLLIQFQNNGVVDDSQLPKDRFSAERLKGVDSTLKIQPAKLEDSAVYLCASSLTVAYEQYFGPGTRLTVT.

V is TRBV5-1 and J is TRBJ1-5, with 10 bases that match TRBD1. V was clipped by 5 bases and J by 5 bases; unmatched bases: 4. This CDR3 has 14 residues. Germline CDR1 SGHRS, CDR2 YFSETQ. CDR3 in amino acids: CASRGQGFHQPQHF. For the CDR3, the DNA is TGCGCCAGCAGGGGACAGGGGTTTCATCAGCCCCAGCATTTT.

V is TRBV5-6 and J is TRBJ2-7, with TRBD2 matching over 8 bases. V lost 0 bases, J lost 6 bases, and 5 bases stayed unmatched. The CDR3 has 14 residues. In germline, CDR1 is SGHDT, CDR2 YYEEEE. The CDR3: CASSLGGLVVEQYF. The CDR3 nucleotides read TGTGCCAGCAGCTTGGGGGGACTAGTTGTCGAGCAGTACTTC.

This rearrangement joins TRBV28 to TRBJ1-1; possibly TRBD1 for D (5 bases). V dropped 3 bases and J dropped 6 bases, with 11 bases sitting between them. Germline assignment: CDR1 MDHEN and CDR2 SYDVKM. The CDR3 runs to 13 residues. Here the CDR3 DNA reads TGTGCCAGCAGTTTGCGGACGGGGGCTGAAGCTTTCTTT. As protein: CASSLRTGAEAFF.

This clone came up once. The chain uses TRBV27 and TRBJ2-1; 13 nucleotides line up with TRBD2. The germline V gene encodes CDR1 MNHEY and CDR2 SMNVEV (reference sequence). J lost 15 bases, V lost 5 bases, and 4 bases had no gene match. The CDR3 length is 12 residues. The CDR3 spells CASSPGTSGMFF. The CDR3 DNA reads as TGTGCCAGCAGTCCCGGGACTAGCGGGATGTTCTTC.

This clone was detected only once. This chain connects TRBV30 to TRBJ2-5, with D perhaps matching TRBD1 (6 bases). The DNA end lines up better with TRBJ2-7; the J call may be wrong. Germline V CDR1 and CDR2: GTSNPN, SVGIG (reference sequence). There are 14 residues in the CDR3. CDR3 bases: TGTGCCTGGAGTGGAACAGGGTGGTGGGACGAGCAGTACTTC. Translation gives CAWSGTGWWDEQYF.

This clone was recorded a few times. This chain uses TRBV19 with TRBJ1-2; D remains ambiguous. V lost 3 bases, J lost 6 bases, and 8 bases lay in between. Germline-derived CDR1 and CDR2 are LNHDA and SQIVND (reference sequence). The CDR3 has 12 amino acids. CDR3 coding DNA: TGTGCCAGTAGTATTGGCGGCAATGGCTACACCTTC. As protein: CASSIGGNGYTF.

This chain joins TRBV27 and TRBJ2-5; tentatively, D is TRBD1 (6 bases). Judging by the DNA end, TRBJ2-7 fits better; the J call may be wrong. Germline-derived CDR1 and CDR2 are MNHEY and SMNVEV (reference sequence). The CDR3 spans 14 residues. The DNA for the CDR3 is TGTGCCAGCAGTTTTCTGGACAGAGGCTACGAGCAGTACTTC. Translation gives CASSFLDRGYEQYF.

The gene calls are TRBV9 and TRBJ1-1; a weak D match, TRBD1 (6 bases). The germline V gene encodes CDR1 SGDLS and CDR2 YYNGEE. This CDR3 contains 14 residues. Trimming stripped 2 bases from V and 6 bases from J, with 14 bases between. The CDR3 nucleotides read TGTGCCAGCAGCGTGGGGGGGCCAATATCTGAAGCTTTCTTT. Amino acids: CASSVGGPISEAFF.

V gene TRBV6-4 combines with J gene TRBJ1-5, with unresolved D. Germline assignment: CDR1 MRHNA and CDR2 SNTAGT. The CDR3 extends over 15 amino acids. Trimming took 0 bases from V and 5 from J, leaving 11 bases between them. The chain's CDR3 is CASSDSRVRHQPQHF. In nucleotides, the CDR3 is TGTGCCAGCAGTGACTCGAGGGTCCGCCATCAGCCCCAGCATTTT.

CDR3 coding DNA: TGTGCCAGCAGGCGGACAGGGGTTATCAATGAGCAGTTCTTC. It specifies CASRRTGVINEQFF. V gene TRBV5-6 combines with J gene TRBJ2-1; 9 bases are shared with TRBD1. The trim removed 5 bases at V and 6 bases at J, leaving 6 bases unmatched. Per the germline V gene, CDR1 is SGHDT and CDR2 is YYEEEE. This CDR3 has 14 residues.

This clone was observed a few times. The genes are TRBV28 and TRBJ2-2, with D perhaps TRBD2 (6 bases). Germline loops: CDR1 MDHEN, CDR2 SYDVKM. The CDR3 has 15 residues. The germline V and J ends were trimmed by 6 bases and 2 bases, with 13 bases remaining between them. The CDR3 protein is CASSPPGTNTGELFF. CDR3 nucleotides: TGTGCCAGCAGCCCCCCCGGGACTAACACCGGGGAGCTGTTTTTT.

The V gene is TRBV30, the J gene TRBJ2-1, with D possibly being TRBD1 (6 bases). The CDR3 has 14 residues. V was shortened by 5 bases and J by 4 bases, with 15 bases between the two germline ends. CDR1 GTSNPN and CDR2 SVGIG come from the germline V gene (reference sequence). In nucleotides, the CDR3 is TGTGCCTGGTCGGGACACCTTGTATACAATGAGCAGTTCTTC. Translating it yields CAWSGHLVYNEQFF.

The chain uses TRBV7-2 and TRBJ2-4, with a weak D call TRBD1 (6 bases). Trimming took 7 bases from V and 9 from J, leaving 22 bases between them. Germline V gene lookup returns CDR1 SGHTA and CDR2 FQGNSA. The CDR3 is 15 residues long. The CDR3 here is CASTQGRGTGIIQYF. The CDR3 DNA reads as TGTGCCAGCACCCAGGGAAGGGGTACAGGGATCATTCAGTACTTC.

This clone has just a few counts. The V gene is TRBV28, the J gene TRBJ1-2; D is undetermined. This CDR3 is 13 amino acids long. The V end lost 4 bases, the J end lost 2 bases, and 8 bases lay between the germline ends. CDR1 is MDHEN, CDR2 SYDVKM, per germline. For the CDR3, the DNA is TGTGCCAGCAGTTCAGGATCCAACTATGGCTACACCTTC. Translating it yields CASSSGSNYGYTF.

The chain is built from TRBV15 and TRBJ2-1; maybe TRBD2 (6 bases). The germline V gene has CDR1 LNHNV and CDR2 YYDKDF (reference sequence). The CDR3 runs to 17 residues. Trimming pared 0 bases from V and 5 bases from J, leaving 17 bases between. The CDR3 spells CATSRDFGSGGDNEQFF. The CDR3 nucleotides are TGTGCCACCAGCAGAGATTTCGGTAGCGGAGGGGACAATGAGCAGTTCTTC.

The rearrangement links TRBV18 to TRBJ2-5; D call uncertain. Trimming left V 2 bases short and J 2 bases short, with 6 bases between. The germline V gene encodes CDR1 KGHSH and CDR2 LQKENI. The CDR3 is 13 residues long. CDR3 amino acids: CASSPGSQETQYF. In DNA form, the CDR3 reads TGTGCCAGCTCACCAGGCAGTCAAGAGACCCAGTACTTC.

This chain connects TRBV29-1 to TRBJ2-3, with D possibly matching TRBD2 (6 bases). V lost 1 base to trimming and J lost 9 bases, with 8 bases between them. The CDR3 consists of 11 residues. From germline, CDR1 is SQVTM and CDR2 ANQGSEA. CDR3 coding DNA: TGCAGCGTTGAAGCCGCGGGGACGCAGTATTTT. This codes for CSVEAAGTQYF.

The chain carries TRBV5-6 and TRBJ2-1; 7 nucleotides match TRBD2. The germline gives CDR1 SGHDT, CDR2 YYEEEE. The CDR3 covers 14 residues. The junction had 8 bases not matched to a gene; V was cut back by 7 bases and J by 4 bases. In nucleotides, the CDR3 is TGTGCCAGCGGCCGCGGCGGGAGATACAATGAGCAGTTCTTC. It codes for CASGRGGRYNEQFF.

The genes are TRBV5-1 and TRBJ2-5; 9 nucleotides agree with TRBD2. CDR3 length: 16 residues. The germline gives CDR1 SGHRS, CDR2 YFSETQ. V trimming: 5 bases; J trimming: 5 bases; junction bases outside the gene matches: 13. DNA for the CDR3: TGCGCCAGCAGTAAGACTAGCGGCTCAGGGGGGGAGACCCAGTACTTC. It specifies CASSKTSGSGGETQYF.

The V call is TRBV6-5, the J call TRBJ2-1, with 7 bases matching TRBD2. The CDR3 length is 15 residues. With 4 bases clipped from V and 3 bases from J, the junction kept 6 bases outside the gene matches. Germline V lookup: CDR1 MNHEY, CDR2 SVGAGI. The CDR3 protein is CASSSSGSFYNEQFF. CDR3 sequence (DNA): TGTGCCAGCAGTTCTAGCGGTTCCTTCTACAATGAGCAGTTCTTC.

CDR3 DNA sequence: TGTGCCAGCAGCTTGGCCGTGGGCAGGGCCTATGGCTACACCTTC. Encoded protein: CASSLAVGRAYGYTF. The chain has TRBV5-6 and TRBJ1-2; D possibly corresponds to TRBD1 (5 bases). Trimming took 0 bases from V and 4 from J, leaving 13 bases between them. CDR1 is SGHDT, CDR2 YYEEEE, per germline. This CDR3 contains 15 residues. Variable domain in full (rest from reference TRBV5-6 and TRBJ1-2): DAGVTQSPTHLIKTRGQQVTLRCSPKSGHDTVSWYQQALGQGPQFIFQYYEEEERQRGNFPDRFSGHQFPNYSSELNVNALLLGDSALYLCASSLAVGRAYGYTFGSGTRLTVV.

This clone was seen a few times. The chain carries TRBV28 and TRBJ2-1, with 10 bases identical to TRBD2. The CDR3 is 16 residues long. J lost 6 bases, V lost 4 bases, and 9 bases had no gene match. From germline, CDR1 is MDHEN and CDR2 SYDVKM. DNA for the CDR3: TGTGCCAGCAGTTCCGGTGGGGCTAGCGGGAGCAATGAGCAGTTCTTC. This encodes CASSSGGASGSNEQFF.

The chain employs TRBV18 and TRBJ1-2; D perhaps matches TRBD1 (6 bases). V was trimmed by 3 bases and J by 7 bases, leaving 12 bases between them. Germline V CDR1 and CDR2: KGHSH, LQKENI. The length of the CDR3 is 13 residues. This chain's CDR3 is CASSPDRQLGYTF. In DNA, the CDR3 is TGTGCCAGCTCACCCGACAGGCAACTTGGCTACACCTTC.

CDR3 sequence (DNA): TGTGCCAGCAGCCATCCTGGGACTTTAAACAATGAGCAGTTCTTC. It specifies CASSHPGTLNNEQFF. V gene TRBV11-2 combines with J gene TRBJ2-1; D perhaps matches TRBD2 (6 bases). The CDR3 extends over 15 amino acids. With 5 bases removed from V and 5 bases from J, the gap between germline ends came to 16 bases. The V gene's germline CDR1 is SGHAT and CDR2 FQNNGV.

The V and J genes are TRBV6-5 and TRBJ2-1; TRBD2 agrees at 7 bases. The J segment lost 2 bases and the V segment lost 5 bases, leaving 6 bases of the junction unmatched. CDR1 is MNHEY, CDR2 SVGAGI, per germline. The CDR3 covers 15 residues. CDR3 protein: CASSNRDYTYNEQFF. The CDR3 DNA reads as TGTGCCAGCAGTAACCGGGACTATACCTACAATGAGCAGTTCTTC.

The chain links TRBV28 to TRBJ2-2; no definite D call. V lost 5 bases to trimming and J lost 6 bases, with 13 bases between them. The germline gives CDR1 MDHEN, CDR2 SYDVKM. This CDR3 comprises 14 residues. Written as DNA, the CDR3 is TGTGCCAGCAGTCTGGGCCGGCCCCCCGGGGAGCTGTTTTTT. It specifies CASSLGRPPGELFF.

The V and J genes are TRBV9 and TRBJ2-2, with D tentatively TRBD1 (6 bases). Trimming cost V 4 bases and J 7 bases, with 26 bases left between them. This CDR3 comprises 18 residues. Germline assignment: CDR1 SGDLS and CDR2 YYNGEE. CDR3 protein: CASSTTGRIPPPGGELFF. The CDR3 DNA reads as TGTGCCAGCAGCACGACAGGACGCATCCCACCCCCGGGCGGGGAGCTGTTTTTT.

CDR3 region: CASSPSRMTGIDGYTF. The CDR3 region has the DNA TGTGCCAGCAGCCCCAGTAGGATGACAGGGATCGATGGCTACACCTTC. The chain employs TRBV7-3 and TRBJ1-2; 7 bases agree with TRBD1. Per germline, CDR1 SGHTA and CDR2 FQGTGA. The V and J ends lost 5 bases and 6 bases, in that order; junction bases with no gene match: 15. The CDR3 spans 16 residues.

The chain links TRBV14 to TRBJ2-2; 14 bases agree with TRBD2. The V gene end was trimmed by 0 bases and the J gene end by 6 bases; junction bases not matched to a gene: 9. Germline V gene lookup returns CDR1 SGHDN and CDR2 FVKESK. The CDR3 sequence is 19 residues long. CDR3 sequence: CASSQDFGTSGSLAGELFF. The DNA for the CDR3 is TGTGCCAGCAGCCAAGATTTTGGGACTAGCGGGAGTCTGGCCGGGGAGCTGTTTTTT.

This sequence joins TRBV6-1 and TRBJ1-3; D is unclear. The V end was cut by 5 bases, the J end by 7 bases, with 12 bases between. The V gene's germline CDR1 is MNHNS and CDR2 SASEGT. The CDR3 consists of 13 residues. CDR3 bases: TGTGCCAGCAGTTCAGGACTCAAGAACACCATATATTTT. Protein product: CASSSGLKNTIYF.

This chain connects TRBV7-9 to TRBJ1-1; 8 bases line up with TRBD1. CDR1 and CDR2 from the germline V gene are SEHNR and FQNEAQ (reference sequence). This CDR3 comprises 16 residues. J was trimmed by 5 bases and V by 5 bases; bases with no gene match: 13. The CDR3 nucleotides are TGTGCCAGCAGCCCGCGGGACAGGCGACAAGATACTGAAGCTTTCTTT. This translates into CASSPRDRRQDTEAFF.